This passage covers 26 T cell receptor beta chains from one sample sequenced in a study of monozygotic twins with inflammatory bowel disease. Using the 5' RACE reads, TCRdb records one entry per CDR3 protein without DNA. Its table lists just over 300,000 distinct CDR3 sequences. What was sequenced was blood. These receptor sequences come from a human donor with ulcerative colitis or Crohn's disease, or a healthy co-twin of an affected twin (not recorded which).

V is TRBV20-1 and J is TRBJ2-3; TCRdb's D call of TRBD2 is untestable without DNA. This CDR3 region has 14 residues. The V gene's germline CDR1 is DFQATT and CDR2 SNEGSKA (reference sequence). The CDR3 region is CSARGTRGPDTQYF.

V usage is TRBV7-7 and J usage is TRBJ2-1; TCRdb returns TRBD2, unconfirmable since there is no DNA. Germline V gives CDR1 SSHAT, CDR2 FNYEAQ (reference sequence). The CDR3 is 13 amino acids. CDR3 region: CASSGTSGNEQFF. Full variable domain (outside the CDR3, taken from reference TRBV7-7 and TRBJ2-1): GAGVSQSPRYKVTKRGQDVTLRCDPISSHATLYWYQQALGQGPEFLTYFNYEAQPDKSGLPSDRFSAERPEGSISTLTIQRTEQRDSAMYRCASSGTSGNEQFFGPGTRLTVL.

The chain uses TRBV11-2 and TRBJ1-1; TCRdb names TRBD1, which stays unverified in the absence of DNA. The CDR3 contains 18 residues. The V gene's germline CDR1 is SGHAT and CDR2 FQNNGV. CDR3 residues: CASSLRLGTGGVGTEAFF.

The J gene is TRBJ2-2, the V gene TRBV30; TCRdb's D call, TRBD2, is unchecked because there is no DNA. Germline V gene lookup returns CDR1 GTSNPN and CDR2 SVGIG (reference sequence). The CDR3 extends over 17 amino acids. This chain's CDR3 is CAWGGLAGGSNTGELFF.

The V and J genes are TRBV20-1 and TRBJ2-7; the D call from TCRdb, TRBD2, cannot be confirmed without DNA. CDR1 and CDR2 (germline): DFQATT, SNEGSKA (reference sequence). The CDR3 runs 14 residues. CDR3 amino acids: CSASASGGHYEQYF.

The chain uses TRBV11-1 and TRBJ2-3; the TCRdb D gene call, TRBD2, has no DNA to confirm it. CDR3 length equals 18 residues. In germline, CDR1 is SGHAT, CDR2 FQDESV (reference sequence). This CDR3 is CASSSPPKLAGETDTQYF.

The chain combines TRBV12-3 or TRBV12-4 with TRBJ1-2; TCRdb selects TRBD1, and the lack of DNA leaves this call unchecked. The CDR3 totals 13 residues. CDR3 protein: CASSPQETVGYTF.

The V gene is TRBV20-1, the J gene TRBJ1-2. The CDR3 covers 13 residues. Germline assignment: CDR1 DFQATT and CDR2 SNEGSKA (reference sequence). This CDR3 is CSARFQEDYGYTF.

CDR3 region: CASSLFAGSDDEQFF. V gene TRBV7-3 combines with J gene TRBJ2-1; no DNA is available, so the TRBD2 call from TCRdb remains unchecked. Germline V gene sequence: CDR1 SGHTA, CDR2 FQGTGA. This CDR3 comprises 15 residues.

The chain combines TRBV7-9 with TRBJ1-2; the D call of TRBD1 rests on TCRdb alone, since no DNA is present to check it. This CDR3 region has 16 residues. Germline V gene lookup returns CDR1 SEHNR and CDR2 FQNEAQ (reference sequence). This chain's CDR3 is CASSLAGQGNTYGYTF.

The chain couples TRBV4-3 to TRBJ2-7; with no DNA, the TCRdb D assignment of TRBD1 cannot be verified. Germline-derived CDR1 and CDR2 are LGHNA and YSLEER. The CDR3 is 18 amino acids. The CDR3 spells CASSHLPPGQKSSYEQYF.

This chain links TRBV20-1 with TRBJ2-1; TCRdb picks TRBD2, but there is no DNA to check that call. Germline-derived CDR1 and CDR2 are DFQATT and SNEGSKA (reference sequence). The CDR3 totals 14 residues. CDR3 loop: CSAHSSGRAYEQFF.

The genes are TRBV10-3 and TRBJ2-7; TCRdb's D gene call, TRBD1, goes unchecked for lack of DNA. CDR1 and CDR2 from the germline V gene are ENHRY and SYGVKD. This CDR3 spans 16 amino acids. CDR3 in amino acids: CAISEKVRQGGYEQYF.

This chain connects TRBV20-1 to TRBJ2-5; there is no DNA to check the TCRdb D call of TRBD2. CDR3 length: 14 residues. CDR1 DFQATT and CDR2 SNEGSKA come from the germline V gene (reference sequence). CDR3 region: CSASLAGGGETQYF.

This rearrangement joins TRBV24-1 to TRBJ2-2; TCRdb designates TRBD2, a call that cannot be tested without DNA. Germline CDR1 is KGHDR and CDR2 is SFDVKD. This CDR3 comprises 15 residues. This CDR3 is CATSDPTRGTGELFF.

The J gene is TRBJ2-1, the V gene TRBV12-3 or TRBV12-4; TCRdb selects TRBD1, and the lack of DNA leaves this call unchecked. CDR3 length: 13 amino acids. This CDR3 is CASAGGQRGEQFF.

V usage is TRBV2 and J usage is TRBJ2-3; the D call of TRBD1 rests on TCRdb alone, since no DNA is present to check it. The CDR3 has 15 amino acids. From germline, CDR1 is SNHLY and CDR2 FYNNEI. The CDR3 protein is CASSVMGGPTDTQYF.

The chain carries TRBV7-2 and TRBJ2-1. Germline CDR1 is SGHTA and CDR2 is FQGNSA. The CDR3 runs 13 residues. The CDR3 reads CASSFQAYNEQFF. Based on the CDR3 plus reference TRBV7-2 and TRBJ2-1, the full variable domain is GAGVSQSPSNKVTEKGKDVELRCDPISGHTALYWYRQSLGQGLEFLIYFQGNSAPDKSGLPSDRFSAERTGGSVSTLTIQRTQQEDSAVYLCASSFQAYNEQFFGPGTRLTVL.

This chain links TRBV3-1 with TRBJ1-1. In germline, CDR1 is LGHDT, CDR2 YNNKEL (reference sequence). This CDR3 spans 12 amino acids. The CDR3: CASRPRNTEAFF.

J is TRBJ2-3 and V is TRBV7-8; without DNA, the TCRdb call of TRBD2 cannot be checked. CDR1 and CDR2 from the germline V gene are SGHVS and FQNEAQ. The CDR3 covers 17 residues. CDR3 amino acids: CASLTREREGRGDTQYF.

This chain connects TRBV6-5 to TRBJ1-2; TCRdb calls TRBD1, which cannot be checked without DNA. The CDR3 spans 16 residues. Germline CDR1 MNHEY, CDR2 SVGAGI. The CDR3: CASSYPGAGTDDGYTF.

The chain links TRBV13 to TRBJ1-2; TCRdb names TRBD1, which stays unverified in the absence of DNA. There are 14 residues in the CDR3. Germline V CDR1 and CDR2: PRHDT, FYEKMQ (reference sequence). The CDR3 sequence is CASSWTGGSGGYTF.

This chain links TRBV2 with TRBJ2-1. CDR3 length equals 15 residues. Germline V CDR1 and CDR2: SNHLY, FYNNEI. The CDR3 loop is CASSRGGAAYNEQFF.

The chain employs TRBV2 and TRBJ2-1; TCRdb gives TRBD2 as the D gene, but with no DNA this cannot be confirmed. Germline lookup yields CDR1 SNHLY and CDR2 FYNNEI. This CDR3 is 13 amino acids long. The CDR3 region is CASSSNGLNEQFF.

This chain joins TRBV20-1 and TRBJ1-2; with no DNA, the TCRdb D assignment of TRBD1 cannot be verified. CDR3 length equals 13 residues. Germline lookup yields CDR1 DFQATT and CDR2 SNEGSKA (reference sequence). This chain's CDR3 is CSARNRDNYGYTF.

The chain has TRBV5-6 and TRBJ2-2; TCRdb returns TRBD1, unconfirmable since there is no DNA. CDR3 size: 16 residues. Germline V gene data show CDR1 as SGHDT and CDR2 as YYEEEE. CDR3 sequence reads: CASSSLGATNTGELFF.